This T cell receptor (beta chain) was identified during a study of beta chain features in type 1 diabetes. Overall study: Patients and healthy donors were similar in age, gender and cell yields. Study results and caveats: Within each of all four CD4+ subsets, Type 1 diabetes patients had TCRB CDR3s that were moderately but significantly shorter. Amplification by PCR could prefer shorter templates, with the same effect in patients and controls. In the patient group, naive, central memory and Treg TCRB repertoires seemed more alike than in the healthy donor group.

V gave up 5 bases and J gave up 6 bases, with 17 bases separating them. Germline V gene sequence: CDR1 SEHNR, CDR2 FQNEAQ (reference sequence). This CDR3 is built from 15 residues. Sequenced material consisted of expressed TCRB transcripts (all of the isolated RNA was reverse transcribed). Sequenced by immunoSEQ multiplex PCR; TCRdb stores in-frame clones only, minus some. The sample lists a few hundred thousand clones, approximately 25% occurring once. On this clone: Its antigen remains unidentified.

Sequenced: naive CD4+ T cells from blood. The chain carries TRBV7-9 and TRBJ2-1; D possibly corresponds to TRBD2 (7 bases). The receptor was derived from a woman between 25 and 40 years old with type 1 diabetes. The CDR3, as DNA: TGTGCCAGCAGCCCGAGGGGGGGGACCCGCAATGAGCAGTTCTTC. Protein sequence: CASSPRGGTRNEQFF.